The entry that follows covers one TCR beta chain sequence. The antigen remains undetermined. Germline CDR1 and CDR2: LGHNA and YNFKEQ. Trimming took off 1 base at V and 0 bases at J, with 11 bases between the two ends. The CDR3 covers 16 residues. The data derive from a study of T-cell reconstitution after alpha-beta-depleted transplantation in children. Whole-study findings and limits: Surviving recipient T cells and thymic progenitors produced the high day-60 TCRbeta diversity seen in some patients. One year post-transplant, T-cell counts and diversity were largely derived from T cells produced anew.

Researchers prepared the TCRbeta library using unique molecular identifiers, the study reports. TCRdb independently ran MiXCR on the PCR reads; one entry per CDR3 protein. The data contain about 610,000 distinct CDR3 sequences, roughly a quarter of them singletons. Sequencing used PBMCs, obtained before TCRalphabeta/CD19-depleted stem cell transplant. This chain uses TRBV4-2 with TRBJ2-3; D is ambiguous. The TCR was taken from a boy under two years old with Wiskott-Aldrich syndrome, due to receive a stem cell transplant. CDR3 DNA: TGTGCCAGCAGCCAAGGGGGAACATATAGCACAGATACGCAGTATTTT. Its translation is CASSQGGTYSTDTQYF.